This TCR beta chain was documented in a study of radiation and T cells in renal cell carcinoma. About the study: Nephrectomy followed 15 Gy stereotactic body radiation by 4 weeks.

Trimming removed 4 bases from V and 8 bases from J; junction bases left unmatched: 9. Germline V gene lookup returns CDR1 SGHRS and CDR2 YFSETQ. CDR3 length: 15 amino acids. As for time point: blood 2 weeks post-SBRT. Treatment denoted: 15 Gy SBRT to primary tumor, nephrectomy 4 weeks later. Serial blood draws occurred at baseline and 2 and 4 weeks post-SBRT. Clones were read by immunoSEQ multiplex PCR, and TCRdb kept only the in-frame ones, dropping some. This sample yields some 120,000 clones, of which about 81% are seen a single time; approximately 2% belongs to the top ten. This TCR was sampled from an older woman with renal cell carcinoma. The chain uses TRBV5-1 and TRBJ1-6, with 7 bases identical to TRBD1. Sequenced material: blood, taken from a patient whose treatment included radiotherapy and nephrectomy. CDR3 DNA sequence: TGCGCCAGCAGCACTGGGACAGCCGGGTATTCACCCCTCCACTTT. It is translated as CASSTGTAGYSPLHF.